What follows are 3 T cell receptor beta chains derived from one specimen sequenced in a study of T cell changes during pregnancy in multiple sclerosis. Assay used: immunoSEQ multiplex PCR; TCRdb lists only in-frame clones, some missing. The sample lists some 24,000 clones, around 90% seen once, with 9.4% in the top ten. The sample was CD8+ T cells from peripheral blood mononuclear cells, taken in the third trimester of pregnancy. These receptors were obtained from a female donor in good health, enrolled as a control in a pregnancy study.

The rearrangement uses TRBV30 and TRBJ2-7, with a weak D call TRBD1 (6 bases). V was pared by 5 bases and J by 5 bases, with 10 bases between. Germline CDR1 and CDR2: GTSNPN and SVGIG (reference sequence). CDR3 length equals 11 residues. The CDR3 nucleotides read TGTGCCTGGGCTCAGGGGAACGAGCAGTACTTC. It encodes CAWAQGNEQYF.

V usage is TRBV5-1 and J usage is TRBJ2-3, with a weak D call TRBD1 (6 bases). The V end was cut by 4 bases, the J end by 4 bases, with 16 bases between. Germline CDR1 SGHRS, CDR2 YFSETQ. The CDR3 spans 15 residues. CDR3 in amino acids: CASSHEGVYADTQYF. The CDR3 DNA follows: TGCGCCAGCAGCCATGAGGGGGTTTACGCAGATACGCAGTATTTT. Filled out from reference TRBV5-1 and TRBJ2-3, the complete variable domain reads KAGVTQTPRYLIKTRGQQVTLSCSPISGHRSVSWYQQTPGQGLQFLFEYFSETQRNKGNFPGRFSGRQFSNSRSEMNVSTLELGDSALYLCASSHEGVYADTQYFGPGTRLTVL.

The CDR3 nucleotides read TGTGCCAGCAGCTTTTCTCTACCCCCCAACCCAAGCTCCTACAATGAGCAGTTCTTC. Translated: CASSFSLPPNPSSYNEQFF. This sequence joins TRBV7-9 and TRBJ2-1, with D unclear. Germline V gene lookup returns CDR1 SEHNR and CDR2 FQNEAQ (reference sequence). The CDR3 contains 19 residues. V was pared by 3 bases and J by 0 bases, with 21 bases between.